The 7 T cell receptor beta chains below come from one sample, sequenced in a study of blood T cell repertoires in COVID-19. Data came from immunoSEQ multiplex PCR; TCRdb stores just in-frame clones and leaves some out. Of 250,000 to 300,000 clones in the sample, roughly 86% are singletons; the top ten hold about 3.6%. The source material was peripheral blood. The source of these receptors is a man younger than 35 with active or convalescent COVID-19.

V usage is TRBV25-1 and J usage is TRBJ2-7, with D possibly TRBD2 on 6 matching bases. CDR1 MGHDK and CDR2 SYGVNS come from the germline V gene. The CDR3 totals 13 residues. Trimming shortened V by 4 bases and J by 2 bases, and 9 bases separated the two germline ends. The DNA of the CDR3 is TGTGCCAGCAGTGCCACGGGGGCCTACGAGCAGTACTTC. Amino acid sequence: CASSATGAYEQYF.

The chain is built from TRBV18 and TRBJ1-6; TRBD1 is a possible D gene (6 bases). V was shortened by 6 bases and J by 5 bases, with 14 bases between the two germline ends. The CDR3 is 15 amino acids. In germline, CDR1 is KGHSH, CDR2 LQKENI. The CDR3 here is CASSAQDSDNSPLHF. The CDR3 bases are TGTGCCAGCTCCGCCCAGGACAGTGATAATTCACCCCTCCACTTT.

This chain uses TRBV6-5 with TRBJ2-7, with TRBD1 as a possible D gene (6 bases). The germline CDR1 and CDR2 sequences are MNHEY and SVGAGI. Deletions cut 6 bases from V and 2 bases from J, with 11 bases between. The CDR3 runs to 13 residues. In DNA form, the CDR3 reads TGTGCCAGCAGCGTGGACAGTACCTACGAGCAGTACTTC. Residues: CASSVDSTYEQYF.

In its sample, this clone was seen a few times. The V and J genes are TRBV19 and TRBJ2-3; D is undetermined. CDR3 length equals 15 residues. V dropped 2 bases and J dropped 9 bases, with 18 bases sitting between them. The germline gives CDR1 LNHDA, CDR2 SQIVND (reference sequence). CDR3 amino acids: CASSIWVLAGVTQYF. In nucleotides, the CDR3 is TGTGCCAGTAGTATATGGGTCTTGGCCGGAGTAACGCAGTATTTT.

The gene calls are TRBV24-1 and TRBJ1-2; 7 nucleotides align to TRBD1. CDR3 size: 17 residues. CDR1 and CDR2 (germline): KGHDR, SFDVKD. J gave up 8 bases and V 0 bases, and 14 bases lay outside the gene matches. CDR3 in amino acids: CATSDLLYKDRSVGYTF. In DNA, the CDR3 is TGTGCCACCAGTGATTTGCTCTATAAGGACAGGTCGGTGGGCTACACCTTC.

The chain has TRBV9 and TRBJ1-4; TRBD1 matches 7 bases. J gave up 3 bases and V 3 bases, and 11 bases lay outside the gene matches. This CDR3 contains 17 residues. Germline lookup yields CDR1 SGDLS and CDR2 YYNGEE. The CDR3, as DNA: TGTGCCAGCAGCGCGAGGGGGACAGTAGCAGCTAATGAAAAACTGTTTTTT. Translated, it gives CASSARGTVAANEKLFF.

The chain is built from TRBV6-4 and TRBJ1-6, with TRBD1 as a possible D gene (5 bases). Germline CDR1 reads MRHNA; CDR2 reads SNTAGT. V was trimmed by 10 bases and J by 0 bases, leaving 25 bases between them. The CDR3 is made up of 19 amino acids. CDR3 protein: CATMTDRKNLSSYNSPLHF. CDR3 nucleotides: TGTGCCACCATGACAGATCGAAAGAACCTGAGCTCCTATAATTCACCCCTCCACTTT.